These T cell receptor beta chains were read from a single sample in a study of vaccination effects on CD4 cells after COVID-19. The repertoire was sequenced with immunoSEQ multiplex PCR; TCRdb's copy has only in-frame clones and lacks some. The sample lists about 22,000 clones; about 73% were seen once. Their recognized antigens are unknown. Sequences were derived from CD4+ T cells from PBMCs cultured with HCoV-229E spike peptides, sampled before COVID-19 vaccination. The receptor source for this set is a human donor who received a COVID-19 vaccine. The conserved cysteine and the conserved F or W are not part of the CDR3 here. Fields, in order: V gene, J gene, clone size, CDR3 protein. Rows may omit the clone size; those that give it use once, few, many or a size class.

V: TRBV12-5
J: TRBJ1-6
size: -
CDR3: ASGLGQGKFRNSPLH

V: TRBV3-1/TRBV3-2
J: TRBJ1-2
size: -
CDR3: ASKGTAYGYT

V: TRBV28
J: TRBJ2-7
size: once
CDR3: ASTPGTGLDEQY

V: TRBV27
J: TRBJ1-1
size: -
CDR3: ASSLREGYTEAF

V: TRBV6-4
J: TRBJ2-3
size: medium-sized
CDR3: ASSAGLEADTQY

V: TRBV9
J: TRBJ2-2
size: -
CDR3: ASSVVDVTGELF

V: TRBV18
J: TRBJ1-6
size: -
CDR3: ASSQRQGGYNSPLH

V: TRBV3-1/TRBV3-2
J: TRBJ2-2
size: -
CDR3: ASSQGYGSLTGELF

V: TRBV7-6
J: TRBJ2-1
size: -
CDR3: ASSLYSGGSYNEQF

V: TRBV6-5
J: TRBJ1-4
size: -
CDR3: ASSYGTGEKLF

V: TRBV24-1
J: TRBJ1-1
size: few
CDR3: ATRNRAGEAF

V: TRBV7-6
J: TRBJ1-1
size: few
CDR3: ASSLALGGQNTEAF

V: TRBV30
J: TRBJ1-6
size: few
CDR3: AWTTGYNSPLH

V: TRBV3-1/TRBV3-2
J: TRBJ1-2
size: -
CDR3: ASSPTTGTNYGYT

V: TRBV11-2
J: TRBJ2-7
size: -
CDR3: ASSLDPTYSSYEQY

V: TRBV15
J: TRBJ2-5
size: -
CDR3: ATSTYRREGETQY

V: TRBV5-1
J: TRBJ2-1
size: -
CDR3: ASRNIAGGVIGEQF

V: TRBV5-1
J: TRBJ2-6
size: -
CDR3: ASSSYSHSGANVLT

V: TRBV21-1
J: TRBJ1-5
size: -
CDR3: ASSRLGDRGGFNQPQH

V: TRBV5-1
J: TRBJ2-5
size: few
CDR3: ASSFSGDRQETQY

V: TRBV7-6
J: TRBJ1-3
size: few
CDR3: ASSPRQGLSSGNTIY

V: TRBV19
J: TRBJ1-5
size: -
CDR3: ASTFGGAHQPQH

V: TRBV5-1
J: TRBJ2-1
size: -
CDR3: ASSPPGLYNEQF

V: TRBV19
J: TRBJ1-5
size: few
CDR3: ASSIIGNQPQH

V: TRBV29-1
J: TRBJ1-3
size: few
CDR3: SVRMGGNTIY

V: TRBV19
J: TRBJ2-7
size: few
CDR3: ASIRSGGDEQY

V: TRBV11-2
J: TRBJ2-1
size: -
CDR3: ASSPPYNEQF

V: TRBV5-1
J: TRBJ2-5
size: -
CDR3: ASSFAGTSGGAGETQY

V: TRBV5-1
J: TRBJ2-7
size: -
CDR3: ASSLGDRVDEQY

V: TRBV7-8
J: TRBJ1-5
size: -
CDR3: ASSIDRAPQPQH

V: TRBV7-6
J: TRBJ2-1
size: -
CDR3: ASTDSQASPYNEQF

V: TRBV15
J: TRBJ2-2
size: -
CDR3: ATSRDGYGELF

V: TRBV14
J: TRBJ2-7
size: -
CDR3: ASSQEKGGVYEQY

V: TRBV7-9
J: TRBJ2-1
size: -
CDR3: ASSLPSGGFNEQF

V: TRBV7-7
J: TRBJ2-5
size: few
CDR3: ASSLGRTLYQETQY

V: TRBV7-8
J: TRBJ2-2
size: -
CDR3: ASSQDAGASTGELF

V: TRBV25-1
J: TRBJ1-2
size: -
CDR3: ASSDPGRVGGYT

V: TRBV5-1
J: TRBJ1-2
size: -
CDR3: ASSSSWDSLGGYT

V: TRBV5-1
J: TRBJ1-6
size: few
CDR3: ASSLDRAENSPLH

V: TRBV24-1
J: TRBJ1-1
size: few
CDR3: ATSDYRGGRTEAF

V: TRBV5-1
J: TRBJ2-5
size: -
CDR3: ASSLDLGVGETQY

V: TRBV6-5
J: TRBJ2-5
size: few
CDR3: ASSYGTDSQETQY

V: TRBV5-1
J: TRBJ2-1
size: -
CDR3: ASSTTSSGRAGNEQF

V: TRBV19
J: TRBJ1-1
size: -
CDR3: ASSIAGRNTEAF

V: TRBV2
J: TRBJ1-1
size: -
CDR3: ASRTGNTEAF

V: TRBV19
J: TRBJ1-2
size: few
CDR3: ASSIGASTNYGYT

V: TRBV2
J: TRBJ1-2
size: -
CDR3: ASSFDREGYYGYT

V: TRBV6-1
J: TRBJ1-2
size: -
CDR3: ASSEKGPYYGYT

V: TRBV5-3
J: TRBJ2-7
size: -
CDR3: ARTSGTLSSYEQY

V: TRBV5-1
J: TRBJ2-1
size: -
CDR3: ASSSGEFSVRGEQF

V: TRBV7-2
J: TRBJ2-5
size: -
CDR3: ASSRSTGGAAETQY